This entry lists 20 T cell receptor beta chains sequenced from one sample in a study of blood T cells in healthy people across ages. Next came a second PCR, run for about 6 to 11 cycles, which used a sample-barcoded 5' primer along with a J-beta primer mix. TCRdb reprocessed the 5' RACE reads via MiXCR and lists one record per CDR3 protein. The sample has around 500,000 distinct CDR3 sequences; about 28% are singletons. This sample also belongs to another study, concerning T cells of mothers and their children.

Sequencing was done on a sample of blood. All receptors derive from a boy under 10 years old in good health.

This clonotype was seen a handful of times. This sequence joins TRBV7-9 and TRBJ2-5; 7 bases line up with TRBD1. Germline V gives CDR1 SEHNR, CDR2 FQNEAQ (reference sequence). The length of the CDR3 is 15 residues. After removal of 5 bases from V and 1 base from J, the junction contained 7 bases not matched to a gene. CDR3: CASSDGDSLQETQYF. CDR3 coding DNA: TGTGCCAGCAGCGATGGGGACAGCCTCCAAGAGACCCAGTACTTC.

As concerns this clonotype: This sequence may be a read error, since a much larger clone differs from it by one base. V is TRBV10-1 and J is TRBJ2-1; 7 bases agree with TRBD1. This CDR3 contains 15 residues. The germline CDR1 and CDR2 sequences are WNHNN and SYGVQD (reference sequence). The CDR3 is CASSENRGSQETEYF. The CDR3 nucleotides are TGCGCCAGCAGTGAGAACAGGGGTTCCCAAGAGACCGAGTACTTC.

This clonotype has just a few counts. V usage is TRBV6-2 or TRBV6-3 and J usage is TRBJ2-3; 9 nucleotides match TRBD1. CDR1 is MNHEY and CDR2 is SVGEGT in the germline V gene. The CDR3 loop spans 17 amino acids. V dropped 5 bases and J dropped 5; count of bases not matched to a gene: 14. The CDR3 nucleotides read TGTGCCAGCAGTAAGGGGTTCTGGGACAGGGTCAGAGATACGCAGTATTTT. Amino acids: CASSKGFWDRVRDTQYF.

This CDR3 is CASSSNGYTF. As DNA, the CDR3 is TGTGCCAGCAGCAGTAATGGCTACACCTTC. The V call is TRBV6-1, the J call TRBJ1-2; no definite D call. Germline V gene sequence: CDR1 MNHNS, CDR2 SASEGT. This CDR3 is 10 amino acids long. Trimming removed 6 bases at V and 6 bases at J, with 5 bases between.

The chain couples TRBV30 to TRBJ1-3; unclear D gene. CDR3 length: 13 residues. Germline assignment: CDR1 GTSNPN and CDR2 SVGIG (reference sequence). Trimming left V 4 bases short and J 0 bases short, with 7 bases between. The CDR3 DNA reads as TGTGCCTGGATAAAAGACTCTGGAAACACCATATATTTT. It translates to CAWIKDSGNTIYF.

The chain couples TRBV20-1 to TRBJ2-7; D might be TRBD1 (5 bases). V lost 5 bases to trimming and J lost 0 bases, with 17 bases between them. CDR1 DFQATT and CDR2 SNEGSKA come from the germline V gene (reference sequence). The CDR3 runs to 15 residues. The CDR3: CSAPPVGHLSYEQYF. The CDR3 nucleotides are TGCAGTGCTCCCCCTGTTGGACACCTCTCCTACGAGCAGTACTTC.

This clonotype came up a few times. The V and J genes are TRBV18 and TRBJ2-3; a weak D match, TRBD1 (6 bases). This CDR3 is built from 14 residues. Germline loops: CDR1 KGHSH, CDR2 LQKENI. Trimming took 6 bases from V and 0 from J, leaving 10 bases between them. CDR3 residues: CASSRGQSTDTQYF. The CDR3 DNA is TGTGCCAGCTCCCGCGGACAGAGCACAGATACGCAGTATTTT.

The gene calls are TRBV20-1 and TRBJ2-1; 13 bases are shared with TRBD2. From germline, CDR1 is DFQATT and CDR2 SNEGSKA (reference sequence). The CDR3 length is 18 residues. Trimming at V came to 7 bases and at J to 7 bases, leaving 19 bases not matched to a gene. CDR3 DNA: TGCAGTGGTTGGGGAGGAGGACTAGCGGGAGTGCGAGGTAATGAGCAGTTCTTC. Protein sequence: CSGWGGGLAGVRGNEQFF.

The V gene is TRBV12-3 or TRBV12-4, the J gene TRBJ2-5; D unclear. This CDR3 has 13 amino acids. The V end was cut by 5 bases, the J end by 0 bases, with 7 bases between. DNA for the CDR3: TGTGCCAGCAGTGGTTGGGACCAAGAGACCCAGTACTTC. It encodes CASSGWDQETQYF.

This clonotype was seen only a few times. A junction end diverges from the germline sequence, so it may reflect a read error. The rearrangement joins TRBV5-4 to TRBJ2-7, with D possibly called TRBD1 or TRBD2 (5 bases each). The germline V gene has CDR1 SGHNT and CDR2 YYREEE (reference sequence). CDR3 length equals 13 residues. The CDR3 spells CASSLGTEYGQYF. The CDR3 DNA sequence: TGTGCCAGCAGCTTAGGGACGGAATACGGGCAGTACTTC.

This clonotype was seen more than once but under ten times. The chain joins TRBV7-9 to TRBJ1-4; D call uncertain. From germline, CDR1 is SEHNR and CDR2 FQNEAQ (reference sequence). The CDR3 loop spans 14 amino acids. Trimming took off 1 base at V and 3 bases at J, with 6 bases between the two ends. The CDR3 DNA follows: TGTGCCAGCAGCTTAGTAGTGTCTAATGAAAAACTGTTTTTT. It encodes CASSLVVSNEKLFF.

This sequence joins TRBV6-2 or TRBV6-3 and TRBJ2-7; 9 nucleotides match TRBD2. Germline CDR1 is MNHEY and CDR2 is SVGEGT. V shed 5 bases, J shed 0 bases, and the junction held 14 bases outside the gene matches. The CDR3 runs to 18 residues. The CDR3 spells CASSTILYGLATSYEQYF. CDR3 coding DNA: TGTGCCAGCAGTACAATTCTTTACGGACTAGCGACCTCCTACGAGCAGTACTTC.

The V and J genes are TRBV5-4 and TRBJ2-1; D uncertain. This CDR3 region has 11 residues. Germline V lookup: CDR1 SGHNT, CDR2 YYREEE (reference sequence). V lost 7 bases and J lost 7, with 9 bases in between. The CDR3 loop reads CASFGRNEQFF. The CDR3 DNA reads as TGTGCCAGCTTCGGGCGGAATGAGCAGTTCTTC. The variable domain in full, completed from reference TRBV5-4 and TRBJ2-1, reads ETGVTQSPTHLIKTRGQQVTLRCSSQSGHNTVSWYQQALGQGPQFIFQYYREEENGRGNFPPRFSGLQFPNYSSELNVNALELDDSALYLCASFGRNEQFFGPGTRLTVL.

This clonotype has ten or more counts. The rearrangement joins TRBV4-2 to TRBJ2-5; 12 nucleotides match TRBD2. Trimming cost V 0 bases and J 6 bases; bases outside gene matches: 5. Looked up from germline, CDR1 is LGHNA and CDR2 is YNFKEQ. CDR3 length equals 16 residues. The CDR3 here is CASSQDPSGGAKTQYF. The CDR3 DNA reads as TGTGCCAGCAGCCAAGATCCTAGCGGGGGGGCGAAGACCCAGTACTTC.

The genes are TRBV19 and TRBJ2-7, with a tentative D call TRBD2 (6 bases). V lost 11 bases and J lost 2, with 13 bases in between. Germline CDR1 LNHDA, CDR2 SQIVND (reference sequence). The CDR3 covers 12 residues. This CDR3 reads CACGTGAYEQYF. CDR3 DNA sequence: TGTGCCTGTGGTACGGGAGCCTACGAGCAGTACTTC.

V and J are TRBV29-1 and TRBJ1-1, with TRBD1 matching over 7 bases. V was pared by 7 bases and J by 0 bases, with 5 bases of the junction left unmatched. The germline V gene encodes CDR1 SQVTM and CDR2 ANQGSEA. The CDR3 length is 13 residues. Here the CDR3 reads CSAQGGLNTEAFF. CDR3 sequence (DNA): TGCAGCGCCCAGGGGGGCCTGAACACTGAAGCTTTCTTT.

This chain connects TRBV5-1 to TRBJ1-1; 7 bases are a match to TRBD1. The CDR3 contains 12 residues. After removal of 10 bases from V and 1 base from J, the junction contained 4 bases not matched to a gene. CDR1 is SGHRS, CDR2 YFSETQ, per germline. The CDR3 DNA follows: TGCGCCGGAGACAGGGCGAACACTGAAGCTTTCTTT. It translates to CAGDRANTEAFF.

The chain combines TRBV10-2 with TRBJ2-5; no definite D call. CDR1 and CDR2 from the germline V gene are WSHSY and SAAADI. V shed 6 bases and J shed 5 bases, with 16 bases lying between them. This CDR3 comprises 14 residues. The CDR3 is CASSVFTLGETQYF. The CDR3 coding sequence is TGCGCCAGCAGCGTCTTTACTCTGGGGGAGACCCAGTACTTC.

This clonotype was found a few times. The gene calls are TRBV4-3 and TRBJ2-5; 8 bases fit TRBD2. The CDR3 consists of 17 residues. V lost 0 bases and J lost 3; bases outside the gene matches: 9. Germline V gene sequence: CDR1 LGHNA, CDR2 YSLEER. The CDR3 coding sequence is TGCGCCAGCAGCCAAGAAGCCCCGGGACTAGGGGAAGAGACCCAGTACTTC. Translating gives CASSQEAPGLGEETQYF.

This clonotype was seen a few times. The gene calls are TRBV18 and TRBJ1-6, with no clear D. V lost 8 bases to trimming and J lost 9 bases, with 17 bases between them. The germline gives CDR1 KGHSH, CDR2 LQKENI. The CDR3 length is 14 residues. The CDR3 here is CASTRNSDPSPLHF. The CDR3, as DNA: TGTGCCAGCACCCGGAACAGCGATCCTTCACCCCTCCACTTT.